These T cell receptor beta chains were read from a single sample in a study of T-cell memory formation after mild COVID-19. TCRdb processed the 5' RACE reads anew with MiXCR; each CDR3 protein has one entry. The table lists 190,000 or so distinct CDR3 sequences, under 12% of them singletons, with 2.5% to 3.5% in the top ten. The specimen was PBMCs or a T cell subset sorted from them (not recorded which). The source is a man between 18 and 29 years old who had mild COVID-19 (a few samples of this study predate the infection). Cell type and time point are not known. Both conserved end residues are trimmed from each CDR3. D genes are given only for firm matches.

V	D	CDR3
TRBV7-8	.	ASSLGTPFSPLH
TRBV12-3/TRBV12-4	.	ASGRDTSSPLH
TRBV5-1	.	ASTRGGAEGYEQY
TRBV6-2/TRBV6-3	.	ASSYPFAASGTMNTEAF
TRBV5-4	.	ASRGTASSGANVLT
TRBV5-1	TRBD1	ASSSAGGETQY
TRBV7-2	.	ASSSGLVDGYT
TRBV18	.	ASSPTRGYTEAF
TRBV11-2	TRBD1	ASGSRQGLADTQY
TRBV7-9	.	ASSLNSGPETQY
TRBV7-2	TRBD2	ASSLDGLAGAEAQY
TRBV5-6	.	ASSGWGRWNTEAF
TRBV5-4	.	ASTAGGIPDTQY
TRBV18	.	ASSPQQESQETQY
TRBV6-6	.	ASSLGAAGATDTQY
TRBV20-1	.	SARDLSYSNQPQH
TRBV6-6	.	ASSSRQYNEKLF
TRBV7-2	.	ASSPIRQAWGYT
TRBV7-2	.	ASGVGAGNTIY
TRBV25-1	.	ASSESYSNQPQH
TRBV7-2	.	ASSLNGVRADTQY
TRBV7-9	.	ASSYSSGPGYT
TRBV7-3	.	ASSLTLGERDTGELF
TRBV7-3	.	ASSRMGGEQF
TRBV6-5	.	ASRMDRVNTEAF
TRBV7-2	.	ASSLAETQY
TRBV3-1	.	ASSQALLLTAKNIQY
TRBV29-1	TRBD2	SVGAGTSGGDTQY
TRBV5-1	.	ASSLGRGDSNQPQH
TRBV5-1	.	ASSSIPNEKLF
TRBV7-2	.	ASSPRLGGPEVWQY
TRBV12-3/TRBV12-4	.	ASSSDLRWNEQF
TRBV7-2	.	ASSREPRGYQPQH
TRBV3-1	.	ASSQGIRSTEAF
TRBV29-1	TRBD2	SAVTSGGYNEQF
TRBV9	TRBD1	ASSVQGASESETQY
TRBV19	TRBD2	ASKSGSGGPNTGELF
TRBV6-5	.	ASSWITRGQETQY
TRBV11-2	.	ASSPLISGTSELF
TRBV5-1	.	ASSPGLTSSYNSPLH
TRBV20-1	.	SAPPFGSFTDTQY